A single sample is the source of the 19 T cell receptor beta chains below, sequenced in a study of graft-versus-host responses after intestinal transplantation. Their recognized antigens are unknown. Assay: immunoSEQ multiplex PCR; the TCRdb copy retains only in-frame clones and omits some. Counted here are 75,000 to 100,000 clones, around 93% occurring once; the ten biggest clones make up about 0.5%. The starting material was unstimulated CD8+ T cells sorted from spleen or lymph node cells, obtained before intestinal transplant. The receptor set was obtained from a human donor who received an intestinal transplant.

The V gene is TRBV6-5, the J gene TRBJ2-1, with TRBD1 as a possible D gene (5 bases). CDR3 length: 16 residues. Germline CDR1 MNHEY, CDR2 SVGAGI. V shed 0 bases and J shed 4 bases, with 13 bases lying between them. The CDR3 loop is CASSYSTTETYNEQFF. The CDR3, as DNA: TGTGCCAGCAGTTACTCTACGACAGAAACGTACAATGAGCAGTTCTTC.

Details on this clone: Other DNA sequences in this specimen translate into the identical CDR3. This CDR3 is CASSPTSGSYNEQFF. CDR3 coding DNA: TGTGCCAGCAGTCCCACTAGCGGCTCCTACAATGAGCAGTTCTTC. This chain uses TRBV6-5 with TRBJ2-1; 8 bases are a match to TRBD2. V gave up 5 bases and J gave up 0 bases; unmatched junction bases: 3. The CDR3 totals 15 residues. The germline V gene has CDR1 MNHEY and CDR2 SVGAGI.

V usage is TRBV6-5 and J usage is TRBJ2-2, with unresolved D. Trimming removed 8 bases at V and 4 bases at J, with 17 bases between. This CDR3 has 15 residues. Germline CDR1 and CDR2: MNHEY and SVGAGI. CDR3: CASRNEVAFTGELFF. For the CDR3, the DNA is TGTGCCAGCCGCAATGAGGTAGCTTTCACCGGGGAGCTGTTTTTT.

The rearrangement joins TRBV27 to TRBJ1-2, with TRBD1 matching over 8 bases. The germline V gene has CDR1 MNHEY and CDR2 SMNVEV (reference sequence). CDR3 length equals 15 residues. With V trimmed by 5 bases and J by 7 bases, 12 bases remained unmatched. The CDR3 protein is CASSPTIGQGPGYTF. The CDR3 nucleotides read TGTGCCAGCAGTCCCACGATCGGACAGGGACCTGGCTACACCTTC.

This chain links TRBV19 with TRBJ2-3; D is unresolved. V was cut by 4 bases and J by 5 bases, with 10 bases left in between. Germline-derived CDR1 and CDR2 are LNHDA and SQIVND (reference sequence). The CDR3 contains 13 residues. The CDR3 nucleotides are TGTGCCAGTAGTACCTACGTCCGAGATACGCAGTATTTT. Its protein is CASSTYVRDTQYF.

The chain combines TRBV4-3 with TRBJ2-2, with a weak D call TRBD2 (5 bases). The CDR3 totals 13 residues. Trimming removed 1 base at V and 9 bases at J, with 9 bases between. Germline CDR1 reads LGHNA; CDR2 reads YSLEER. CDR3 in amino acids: CASSQVSGWELFF. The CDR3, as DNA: TGCGCCAGCAGCCAAGTCTCGGGGTGGGAGCTGTTTTTT.

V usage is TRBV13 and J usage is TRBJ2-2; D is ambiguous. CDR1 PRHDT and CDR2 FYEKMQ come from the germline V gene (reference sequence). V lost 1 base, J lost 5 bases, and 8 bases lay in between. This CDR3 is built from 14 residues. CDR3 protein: CASSLALGTGELFF. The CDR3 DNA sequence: TGTGCCAGCAGCTTAGCTCTCGGGACCGGGGAGCTGTTTTTT.

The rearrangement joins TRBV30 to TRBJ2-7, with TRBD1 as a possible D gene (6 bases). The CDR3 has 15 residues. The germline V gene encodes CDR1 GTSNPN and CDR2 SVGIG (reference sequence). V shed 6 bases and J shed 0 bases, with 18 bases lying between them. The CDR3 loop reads CACNTGTSLSYEQYF. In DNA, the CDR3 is TGTGCCTGTAACACCGGGACATCGCTCTCCTACGAGCAGTACTTC. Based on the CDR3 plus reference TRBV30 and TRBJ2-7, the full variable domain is SQTIHQWPATLVQPVGSPLSLECTVEGTSNPNLYWYRQAAGRGLQLLFYSVGIGQISSEVPQNLSASRPQDRQFILSSKKLLLSDSGFYLCACNTGTSLSYEQYFGPGTRLTVT.

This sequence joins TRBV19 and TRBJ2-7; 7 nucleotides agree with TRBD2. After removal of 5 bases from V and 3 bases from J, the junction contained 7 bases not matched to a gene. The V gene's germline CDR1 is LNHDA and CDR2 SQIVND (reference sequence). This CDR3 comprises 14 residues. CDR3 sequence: CASSDPGGVYEQYF. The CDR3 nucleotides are TGTGCCAGTAGTGATCCGGGGGGTGTCTACGAGCAGTACTTC.

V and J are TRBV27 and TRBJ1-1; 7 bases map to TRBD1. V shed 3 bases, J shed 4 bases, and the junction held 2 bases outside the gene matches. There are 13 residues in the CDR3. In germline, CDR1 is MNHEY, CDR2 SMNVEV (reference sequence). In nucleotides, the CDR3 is TGTGCCAGCAGTTTCGACAGGGCCACTGAAGCTTTCTTT. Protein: CASSFDRATEAFF.

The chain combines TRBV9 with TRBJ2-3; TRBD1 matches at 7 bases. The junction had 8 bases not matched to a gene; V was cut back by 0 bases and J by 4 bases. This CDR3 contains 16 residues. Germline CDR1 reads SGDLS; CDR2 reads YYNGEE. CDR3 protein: CASSVVSRGIPDTQYF. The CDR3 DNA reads TGTGCCAGCAGCGTAGTGAGCAGGGGGATTCCAGATACGCAGTATTTT. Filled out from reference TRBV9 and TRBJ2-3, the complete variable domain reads DSGVTQTPKHLITATGQRVTLRCSPRSGDLSVYWYQQSLDQGLQFLIQYYNGEERAKGNILERFSAQQFPDLHSELNLSSLELGDSALYFCASSVVSRGIPDTQYFGPGTRLTVL.

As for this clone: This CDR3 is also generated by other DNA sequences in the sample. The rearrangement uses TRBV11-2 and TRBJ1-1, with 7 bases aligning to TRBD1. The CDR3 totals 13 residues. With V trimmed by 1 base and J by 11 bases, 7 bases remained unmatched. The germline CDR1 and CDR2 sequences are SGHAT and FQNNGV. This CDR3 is CASSLGQGDEAFF. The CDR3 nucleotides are TGTGCCAGCAGCTTAGGACAGGGTGATGAGGCTTTCTTT.

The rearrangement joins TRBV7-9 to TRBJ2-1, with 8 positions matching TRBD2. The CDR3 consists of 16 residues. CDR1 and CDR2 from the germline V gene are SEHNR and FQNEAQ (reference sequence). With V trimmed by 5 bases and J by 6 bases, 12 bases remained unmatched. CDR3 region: CASSLTGLGGFNEQFF. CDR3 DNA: TGTGCCAGCAGCCTAACGGGACTAGGAGGATTCAATGAGCAGTTCTTC.

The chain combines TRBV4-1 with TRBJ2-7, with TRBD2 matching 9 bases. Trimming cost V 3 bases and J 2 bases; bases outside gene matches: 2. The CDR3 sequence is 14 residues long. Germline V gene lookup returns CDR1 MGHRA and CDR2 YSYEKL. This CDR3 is CASSHLAGTYEQYF. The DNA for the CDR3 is TGCGCCAGCAGCCACCTAGCGGGAACCTACGAGCAGTACTTC.

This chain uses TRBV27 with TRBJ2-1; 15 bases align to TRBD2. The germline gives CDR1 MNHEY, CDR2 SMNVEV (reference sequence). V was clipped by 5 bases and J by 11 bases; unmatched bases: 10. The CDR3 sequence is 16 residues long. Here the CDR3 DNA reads TGTGCCAGCAGTCCCGGCGGCGGACTAGCGGGGGGGCAGCAGTTCTTC. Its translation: CASSPGGGLAGGQQFF.

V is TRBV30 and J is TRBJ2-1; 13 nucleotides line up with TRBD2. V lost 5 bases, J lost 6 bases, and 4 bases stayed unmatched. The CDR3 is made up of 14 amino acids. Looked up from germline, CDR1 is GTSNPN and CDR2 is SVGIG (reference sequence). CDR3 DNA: TGTGCCTGGGAGGGACTAGCGGGACTCAATGAGCAGTTCTTC. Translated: CAWEGLAGLNEQFF.

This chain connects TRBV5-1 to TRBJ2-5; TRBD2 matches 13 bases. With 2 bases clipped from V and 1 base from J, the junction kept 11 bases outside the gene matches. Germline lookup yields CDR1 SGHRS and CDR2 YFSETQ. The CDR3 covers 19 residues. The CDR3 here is CASSFGRLAGGKIQETQYF. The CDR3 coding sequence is TGCGCCAGCAGCTTCGGCAGACTAGCGGGGGGCAAAATCCAAGAGACCCAGTACTTC. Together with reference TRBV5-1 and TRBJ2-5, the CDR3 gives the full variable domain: KAGVTQTPRYLIKTRGQQVTLSCSPISGHRSVSWYQQTPGQGLQFLFEYFSETQRNKGNFPGRFSGRQFSNSRSEMNVSTLELGDSALYLCASSFGRLAGGKIQETQYFGPGTRLLVL.

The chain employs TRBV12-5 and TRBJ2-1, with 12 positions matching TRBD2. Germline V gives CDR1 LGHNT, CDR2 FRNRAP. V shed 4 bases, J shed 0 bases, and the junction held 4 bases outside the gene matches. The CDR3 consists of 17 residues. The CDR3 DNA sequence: TGTGCTAGTGGTTCTAGCGGGGGGGGGAGCTCCTACAATGAGCAGTTCTTC. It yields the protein CASGSSGGGSSYNEQFF.

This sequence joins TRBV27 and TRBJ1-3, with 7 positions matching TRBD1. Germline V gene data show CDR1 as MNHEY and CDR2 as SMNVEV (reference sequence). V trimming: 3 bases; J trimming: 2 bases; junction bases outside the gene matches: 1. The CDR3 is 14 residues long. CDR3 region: CASSFTGAGNTIYF. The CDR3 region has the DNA TGTGCCAGCAGTTTTACAGGGGCTGGAAACACCATATATTTT.